The entry below gives a single T cell receptor (beta chain) sequence along with its context. The antigen remains undetermined. The source of the sample is a study of T cell repertoires in cytomegalovirus infection. Study conclusions and caveats: Cumulative frequency of public TCR beta families picked out carriers of CMV plus the relevant HLA. HLA-C-restricted CMV-specific TCR beta clonotypes prevailed in the ex vivo response.

TCRdb itself ran the reads through MiXCR, one entry per CDR3 protein. The data hold about 89,000 distinct CDR3 sequences, with around 28% observed a single time. This TCR was sampled from a human donor in good health (CMV status not recorded). Some clones in this sample may be carry-over from other donors' samples. Sequenced material: CD8+ T cells from cultured PBMCs, taken from culture after CMV antigen stimulation.

The CDR3 region has the DNA TGTGCCAGCAGCCAGGCTTCGGCTTTCTTT. Translating gives CASSQASAFF. The chain couples TRBV11-2 to TRBJ1-1; D not certain. In germline, CDR1 is SGHAT, CDR2 FQNNGV. The CDR3 sequence is 10 residues long. V lost 5 bases and J lost 11, with 9 bases in between.